Each of the 26 T cell receptor beta chains below was sequenced from the same sample in a study of CXCR3-negative and CXCR3-positive naive CD8 T cells. Researchers prepared the TRB cDNA libraries using 5' RACE with UMI labels. TCRdb reanalyzed the 5' RACE reads, giving one entry per CDR3 protein sequence and no DNA. The sample totals 8,000 to 9,500 distinct CDR3 sequences. Sequencing was performed on naive CXCR3- CD8+ T cells from blood. Sample subset: CD45RO-CCR7+CD27+CD95- naive CD8+ T cells lacking CXCR3 (TNR3-). The receptors stem from a human donor in good health. Some clones in this sample may be carry-over from other donors' samples.

The chain uses TRBV13 and TRBJ1-1; as DNA is missing, the TRBD1 call by TCRdb cannot be tested. The CDR3 totals 14 residues. Germline V gene sequence: CDR1 PRHDT, CDR2 FYEKMQ (reference sequence). CDR3 sequence reads: CASSSRVSGTEAFF.

Frequency places this clonotype as medium-sized (0.01 to 0.1%). The chain uses TRBV7-2 and TRBJ2-2. The CDR3 contains 12 residues. Germline V gene lookup returns CDR1 SGHTA and CDR2 FQGNSA. CDR3 sequence reads: CASSLIYGELFF.

This clonotype is labeled medium-sized based on frequency. This sequence joins TRBV20-1 and TRBJ2-1; the TRBD2 assignment by TCRdb is unverifiable without DNA. CDR1 is DFQATT, CDR2 SNEGSKA, per germline (reference sequence). The CDR3 consists of 17 residues. The CDR3 sequence: CSASRLAGGTSYNEQFF.

This clonotype is labeled medium-sized based on frequency. The V and J genes are TRBV29-1 and TRBJ2-4; TCRdb outputs TRBD2, but without DNA this stays unchecked. CDR3 length equals 13 residues. From germline, CDR1 is SQVTM and CDR2 ANQGSEA. CDR3 loop: CSVEEAGENIQYF.

This chain joins TRBV28 and TRBJ1-4; no DNA is available, so the TRBD1 call from TCRdb remains unchecked. The CDR3 is 14 residues long. The V gene's germline CDR1 is MDHEN and CDR2 SYDVKM. CDR3 in amino acids: CASRTGTSNEKLFF.

This clonotype is classed as medium-sized (0.01 to 0.1%) by frequency. This chain connects TRBV29-1 to TRBJ2-5; TCRdb gives TRBD1 as the D gene, but with no DNA this cannot be confirmed. Per germline, CDR1 SQVTM and CDR2 ANQGSEA. The CDR3 is made up of 14 amino acids. The CDR3 spells CSVERQGIEETQYF. The whole variable domain, remainder taken from reference TRBV29-1 and TRBJ2-5, is SAVISQKPSRDICQRGTSLTIQCQVDSQVTMMFWYRQQPGQSLTLIATANQGSEATYESGFVIDKFPISRPNLTFSTLTVSNMSPEDSSIYLCSVERQGIEETQYFGPGTRLLVL.

The rearrangement joins TRBV29-1 to TRBJ2-4. This CDR3 spans 12 amino acids. The germline gives CDR1 SQVTM, CDR2 ANQGSEA. This CDR3 reads CSVLTEMDIQYF. The full variable domain, its missing parts supplied by reference TRBV29-1 and TRBJ2-4, is SAVISQKPSRDICQRGTSLTIQCQVDSQVTMMFWYRQQPGQSLTLIATANQGSEATYESGFVIDKFPISRPNLTFSTLTVSNMSPEDSSIYLCSVLTEMDIQYFGAGTRLSVL.

The chain employs TRBV6-5 and TRBJ2-5. The CDR3 has 15 residues. CDR1 MNHEY and CDR2 SVGAGI come from the germline V gene. CDR3 region: CASSYGVGGGETQYF.

This clonotype is medium-sized by frequency. The chain uses TRBV5-1 and TRBJ2-7; the TCRdb call, TRBD2, lacks DNA for checking. Germline values: CDR1 SGHRS, CDR2 YFSETQ. The CDR3 length is 16 residues. The CDR3 loop reads CASSLSLVASGYEQYF.

The genes are TRBV5-5 and TRBJ1-1; TCRdb outputs TRBD1, but without DNA this stays unchecked. Germline-derived CDR1 and CDR2 are SGHKS and YYEKEE (reference sequence). The CDR3 runs to 14 residues. The CDR3 sequence: CASSSGTGDTEAFF.

V usage is TRBV29-1 and J usage is TRBJ2-3; TCRdb returns TRBD1, unconfirmable since there is no DNA. The CDR3 spans 13 residues. CDR1 and CDR2 (germline): SQVTM, ANQGSEA. Here the CDR3 reads CSVGAGFTDTQYF.

This sequence joins TRBV29-1 and TRBJ2-3; TCRdb selects TRBD2, and the lack of DNA leaves this call unchecked. Looked up from germline, CDR1 is SQVTM and CDR2 is ANQGSEA. The CDR3 contains 15 residues. CDR3 residues: CSVEPLAGVTDTQYF.

The V gene is TRBV7-9, the J gene TRBJ1-4; lacking DNA, the TRBD1 call made by TCRdb goes unchecked. Germline-derived CDR1 and CDR2 are SEHNR and FQNEAQ (reference sequence). The CDR3 spans 15 residues. This CDR3 reads CASSGEGETNEKLFF.

The V gene is TRBV29-1, the J gene TRBJ2-1; TCRdb selects TRBD1, and the lack of DNA leaves this call unchecked. The CDR3 contains 11 residues. CDR1 is SQVTM, CDR2 ANQGSEA, per germline. The CDR3 sequence: CSVPPGDEQFF.

J is TRBJ2-7 and V is TRBV29-1. The CDR3 is 13 amino acids. Germline CDR1 SQVTM, CDR2 ANQGSEA. CDR3 residues: CSVEDESSYEQYF.

This chain uses TRBV27 with TRBJ2-1; checking the TCRdb D call of TRBD1 is not possible without DNA. Germline CDR1 reads MNHEY; CDR2 reads SMNVEV (reference sequence). The CDR3 has 15 residues. The CDR3 region is CASSTLQGRDNEQFF.

The chain uses TRBV7-9 and TRBJ2-7. The germline V gene has CDR1 SEHNR and CDR2 FQNEAQ (reference sequence). The CDR3 loop spans 12 amino acids. The CDR3: CASSFQGYEQYF.

CDR3 region: CASSPRTGNDEQYF. This chain links TRBV4-2 with TRBJ2-7; TCRdb returns TRBD1, unconfirmable since there is no DNA. The CDR3 is made up of 14 amino acids. Germline V CDR1 and CDR2: LGHNA, YNFKEQ.

The rearrangement links TRBV13 to TRBJ2-1; absent DNA, TCRdb's TRBD2 call cannot be checked. Germline CDR1 reads PRHDT; CDR2 reads FYEKMQ (reference sequence). The CDR3 length is 12 residues. This CDR3 is CASSPLARSQFF.

The chain employs TRBV29-1 and TRBJ2-7. Germline V gene sequence: CDR1 SQVTM, CDR2 ANQGSEA. The CDR3 is 13 residues long. CDR3 loop: CSVEDRGSYEQYF.

In terms of frequency, this clonotype is medium-sized. The chain uses TRBV29-1 and TRBJ2-1; TCRdb's D call of TRBD1 is untestable without DNA. The CDR3 sequence is 13 residues long. Per the germline V gene, CDR1 is SQVTM and CDR2 is ANQGSEA. CDR3 loop: CSVEQDTTNEQFF.

The chain links TRBV29-1 to TRBJ2-7; there is no DNA to check the TCRdb D call of TRBD1. CDR1 and CDR2 (germline): SQVTM, ANQGSEA. This CDR3 contains 11 residues. CDR3 protein: CSVDSGGGLYF.

By frequency, this clonotype registers medium-sized. The chain links TRBV7-2 to TRBJ1-1. The CDR3 has 14 amino acids. Germline loops: CDR1 SGHTA, CDR2 FQGNSA. The CDR3 loop reads CASSFVDWNTEAFF.

According to its frequency, this clonotype is medium-sized (0.01 to 0.1%). The rearrangement links TRBV7-8 to TRBJ2-1; no DNA is available, so the TRBD1 call from TCRdb remains unchecked. This CDR3 is built from 14 residues. Germline V gene data show CDR1 as SGHVS and CDR2 as FQNEAQ. This CDR3 is CASSPPGGLQTLFF.

The rearrangement uses TRBV13 and TRBJ2-5. Germline CDR1 PRHDT, CDR2 FYEKMQ (reference sequence). The length of the CDR3 is 14 residues. The CDR3 loop is CASSLRTAQETQYF.

The chain carries TRBV25-1 and TRBJ2-1; as DNA is missing, the TRBD1 call by TCRdb cannot be tested. Looked up from germline, CDR1 is MGHDK and CDR2 is SYGVNS. CDR3 length: 14 residues. CDR3 residues: CASLRQAPMHEQFF. The whole variable domain, filled in from reference TRBV25-1 and TRBJ2-1, reads EADIYQTPRYLVIGTGKKITLECSQTMGHDKMYWYQQDPGMELHLIHYSYGVNSTEKGDLSSESTVSRIRTEHFPLTLESARPSHTSQYLCASLRQAPMHEQFFGPGTRLTVL.